Given below is one TCR beta chain in context. This CDR3 comprises 13 residues. CDR1 and CDR2 (germline): MNHEY, SMNVEV (reference sequence). The V end lost 2 bases, the J end lost 7 bases, and 10 bases lay between the germline ends. This was a deep-level run. As processed by the authors: Filtering was not the same, since immunoSEQ gave junction-only sequences without quality scores. TCRdb's table, derived via immunoSEQ multiplex PCR, lists solely in-frame clones and lacks some. That table furnishes V, J and clone size, whereas the DNA furnished D and trimming. The data hold about 2 million clones, with 85% to 95% observed a single time. This sample was included in a study of shared clonotypes between healthy human individuals. Selected positively for CCR7 and CD45RO-negative, naive CD8 cells excluded terminally differentiated effector memory CD45RA+ cells.

J is TRBJ2-3 and V is TRBV27; D is possibly TRBD1 (6 bases). This receptor was taken from a man aged 18 to 30 in good health. Sequencing was carried out using naive CD8+ T cells sorted from blood. The CDR3 sequence is CASSLMDSNTQYF. The CDR3, as DNA: TGTGCCAGCAGTTTAATGGACAGCAATACGCAGTATTTT.